One and the same sample provided the 15 T cell receptor beta chains below, sequenced in a study of T cell changes during pregnancy in multiple sclerosis. Method: immunoSEQ multiplex PCR; TCRdb's copy keeps in-frame clones and lacks some. The table has tens of thousands of clones, roughly 91% seen once. The source was peripheral blood, collected before pregnancy. All receptors come from a female donor with multiple sclerosis, enrolled in a pregnancy study.

The chain couples TRBV7-3 to TRBJ2-1, with 9 bases matching TRBD2. CDR1 is SGHTA and CDR2 is FQGTGA in the germline V gene. The length of the CDR3 is 15 residues. Trimming took 0 bases from V and 5 from J; bases not matched to a gene: 2. The CDR3 loop is CASSLTRLADNEQFF. The CDR3 nucleotides read TGTGCCAGCAGCTTAACGAGACTAGCGGACAATGAGCAGTTCTTC.

J is TRBJ1-5 and V is TRBV4-3; D might be TRBD1 (5 bases). Germline values: CDR1 LGHNA, CDR2 YSLEER. Between the trimmed V and J ends, which lost 3 bases and 4 bases, there was a span of 13 bases. The CDR3 has 15 residues. Here the CDR3 DNA reads TGCGCCAGCAGCCAGGAAGCAGGGCCTAATCAGCCCCAGCATTTT. Translating it yields CASSQEAGPNQPQHF.

This clone was counted a single time. This chain uses TRBV5-1 with TRBJ2-3; D is undetermined. Trimming removed 1 base from V and 3 bases from J, with 3 bases in between. The CDR3 sequence is 12 residues long. Germline-derived CDR1 and CDR2 are SGHRS and YFSETQ. CDR3 amino acids: CASSLSTDTQYF. Written as DNA, the CDR3 is TGCGCCAGCAGCTTGTCGACAGATACGCAGTATTTT.

The chain is built from TRBV5-1 and TRBJ2-2; 14 bases agree with TRBD2. V was pared by 2 bases and J by 6 bases, with 6 bases of the junction left unmatched. Germline assignment: CDR1 SGHRS and CDR2 YFSETQ. The CDR3 spans 17 residues. The CDR3 coding sequence is TGCGCCAGCAGCTTATTTCGACTAGCGGGGGGGCCCGGGGAGCTGTTTTTT. Translation: CASSLFRLAGGPGELFF.

The CDR3 coding sequence is TGTGCCAGCTCACGGGGGACAGGCGCACAGCCCCAGCATTTT. Amino acid sequence: CASSRGTGAQPQHF. This chain connects TRBV18 to TRBJ1-5, with TRBD1 matching over 8 bases. Germline V gene lookup returns CDR1 KGHSH and CDR2 LQKENI. The junction had 6 bases not matched to a gene; V was cut back by 4 bases and J by 7 bases. CDR3 size: 14 residues.

The V call is TRBV18, the J call TRBJ1-5; 9 bases align to TRBD1. V lost 0 bases, J lost 6 bases, and 3 bases stayed unmatched. The CDR3 is 15 residues long. Germline CDR1 is KGHSH and CDR2 is LQKENI. The CDR3 sequence is CASSPPGTGTQPQHF. The DNA of the CDR3 is TGTGCCAGCTCACCACCCGGGACAGGGACTCAGCCCCAGCATTTT.

This clone was seen only once. This chain uses TRBV7-8 with TRBJ2-3; D is unclear. V lost 0 bases, J lost 3 bases, and 10 bases lay in between. This CDR3 has 15 amino acids. Germline lookup yields CDR1 SGHVS and CDR2 FQNEAQ. CDR3: CASSLALERTDTQYF. For the CDR3, the DNA is TGTGCCAGCAGCTTAGCGTTGGAGAGAACAGATACGCAGTATTTT.

The chain has TRBV4-3 and TRBJ2-4, with D possibly TRBD1 on 5 matching bases. Germline V CDR1 and CDR2: LGHNA, YSLEER. This CDR3 comprises 16 residues. V lost 1 base, J lost 3 bases, and 13 bases lay in between. CDR3 region: CASSQAGNVGKNIQYF. The CDR3 nucleotides are TGCGCCAGCAGCCAAGCAGGGAATGTCGGCAAAAACATTCAGTACTTC.

The chain combines TRBV7-9 with TRBJ1-1; maybe TRBD1 (6 bases). CDR1 SEHNR and CDR2 FQNEAQ come from the germline V gene (reference sequence). The CDR3 is 15 residues long. V lost 1 base and J 5 bases, leaving 14 bases between the germline ends. CDR3 amino acids: CASSLEEGGGTEAFF. The DNA of the CDR3 is TGTGCCAGCAGCTTAGAAGAGGGGGGGGGAACTGAAGCTTTCTTT.

The V call is TRBV6-1, the J call TRBJ2-3; tentative D call: TRBD2 (6 bases). CDR1 MNHNS and CDR2 SASEGT come from the germline V gene. This CDR3 region has 15 residues. Trimming took off 5 bases at V and 2 bases at J, with 14 bases between the two ends. The CDR3 DNA is TGTGCCAGCAGTCGAGTGGGGGACTCCACAGATACGCAGTATTTT. Amino acids: CASSRVGDSTDTQYF.

The chain carries TRBV7-3 and TRBJ2-3; 11 bases line up with TRBD2. CDR3 size: 16 residues. Trimming cost V 5 bases and J 2 bases; bases outside gene matches: 6. Germline V gives CDR1 SGHTA, CDR2 FQGTGA. The CDR3 DNA reads as TGTGCCAGCAGCCCCGCTAGCGGGGGGATCACAGATACGCAGTATTTT. Translation gives CASSPASGGITDTQYF.

This sequence joins TRBV27 and TRBJ1-5, with D perhaps TRBD1 (6 bases). The CDR3 consists of 18 residues. The V end was cut by 5 bases, the J end by 2 bases, with 22 bases between. Germline values: CDR1 MNHEY, CDR2 SMNVEV (reference sequence). The CDR3 loop is CASSTGYILYRGNQPQHF. The CDR3 DNA reads as TGTGCCAGCAGTACAGGCTATATCCTTTACAGGGGCAATCAGCCCCAGCATTTT.

The V and J genes are TRBV9 and TRBJ1-3; maybe TRBD1 (5 bases). V was cut by 4 bases and J by 2 bases, with 10 bases left in between. The V gene's germline CDR1 is SGDLS and CDR2 YYNGEE. There are 14 residues in the CDR3. The CDR3 sequence: CASSPTTAGNTIYF. Written as DNA, the CDR3 is TGTGCCAGCAGCCCCACGACAGCTGGAAACACCATATATTTT.

V is TRBV7-9 and J is TRBJ2-7; a weak D match, TRBD2 (6 bases). The CDR3 covers 11 residues. V dropped 6 bases and J dropped 6 bases, with 9 bases sitting between them. Germline CDR1 and CDR2: SEHNR and FQNEAQ (reference sequence). The CDR3 DNA follows: TGTGCCAGCAGGGGACTTGGCGAGCAGTACTTC. It is translated as CASRGLGEQYF.

The chain couples TRBV2 to TRBJ2-1; 10 bases align to TRBD1. V was pared by 8 bases and J by 10 bases, with 11 bases of the junction left unmatched. The CDR3 spans 14 residues. Germline V gene data show CDR1 as SNHLY and CDR2 as FYNNEI. The DNA of the CDR3 is TGTGCCAGCGCCGGGACAGGGGTTTCGTGGGAGCAGTTCTTC. It translates to CASAGTGVSWEQFF.